The following is a T cell receptor beta chain sequence with its context. Its specificity is unknown. The CDR3 is 15 amino acids. Deletions cut 1 base from V and 5 bases from J, with 12 bases between. Germline loops: CDR1 SGHTA, CDR2 FQGNSA. Expressed TCRB transcripts were sequenced because the isolated RNA had all been reverse transcribed beforehand. Clones were sequenced by immunoSEQ multiplex PCR, and TCRdb holds only the in-frame ones, with some missing. The sample lists roughly 400,000 clones, over 11% occurring once. Cell sorting via CD45RO/CCR7/CD25/CD127/CD95/CD27 was performed to obtain CD4+ naive, central memory, regulatory and stem cell-like memory cells. This entry comes from a study of beta chain features in type 1 diabetes. Study-wide results and limits: Whether TCRB rearrangement is influenced by HLA type was left unresolved in this analysis.

Sequencing was carried out using naive CD4+ T cells from blood. The source of this sequence is a man aged 25 to 40 in good health. The rearrangement uses TRBV7-2 and TRBJ2-1; possible D gene TRBD2, 6 bases. The CDR3 DNA follows: TGTGCCAGCAGCTTAGACGGGAGCTCGCACAATGAGCAGTTCTTC. It encodes CASSLDGSSHNEQFF.